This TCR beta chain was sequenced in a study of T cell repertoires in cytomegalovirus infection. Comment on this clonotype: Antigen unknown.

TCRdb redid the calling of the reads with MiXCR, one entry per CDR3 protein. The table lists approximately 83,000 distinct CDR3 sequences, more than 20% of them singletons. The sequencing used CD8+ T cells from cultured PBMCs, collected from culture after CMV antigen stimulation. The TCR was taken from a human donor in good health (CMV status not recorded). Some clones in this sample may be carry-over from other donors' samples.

This chain's CDR3 is CASIPRTGGNQPQHF. Written as DNA, the CDR3 is TGTGCCAGCATTCCAAGGACAGGGGGCAATCAGCCCCAGCATTTT. The rearrangement joins TRBV6-1 to TRBJ1-5, with 9 bases fitting TRBD1. CDR3 length: 15 amino acids. Trimming removed 7 bases from V and 2 bases from J; junction bases left unmatched: 6. The germline gives CDR1 MNHNS, CDR2 SASEGT.